This is a list of T cell receptor beta chains from one sample in a study of blood T cell repertoires in COVID-19. Measured with immunoSEQ multiplex PCR; TCRdb has only the in-frame clones, and not every one. The sample holds under 200,000 clones, 85% to 90% seen once. Material: peripheral blood. The receptor set was obtained from a man aged 55 to 70 with COVID-19, enrolled during active disease. CDR3s leave out the opening cysteine and the closing phenylalanine or tryptophan. Expanded clones are given a class, and other clones once, few, many or no size at all.

CDR3,V,size,J
ASSLRSTGRYSNQPQH,TRBV27,-,TRBJ1-5
ASSLVQGSSYNEQF,TRBV5-1,-,TRBJ2-1
ASSYYGANTGELF,TRBV6-5,-,TRBJ2-2
ATSETGRNTEAF,TRBV24-1,-,TRBJ1-1
ASSLVDRGGGYT,TRBV7-2,-,TRBJ1-2
ASMDGGRNEKLF,TRBV7-9,-,TRBJ1-4
ASSPNLVMRNTEAF,TRBV3-1/TRBV3-2,few,TRBJ1-1
ASSSTVEAF,TRBV6-2/TRBV6-3,few,TRBJ1-1
ASSTLMNTEAF,TRBV2,-,TRBJ1-1
ASSLWGKSYEQY,TRBV28,-,TRBJ2-7
ASSQRTTGTGYT,TRBV3-1/TRBV3-2,-,TRBJ1-2
ATRQGGNTGELF,TRBV19,-,TRBJ2-2
ASSPPGSYNSPLH,TRBV7-2,-,TRBJ1-6
ASVGQSNTGELF,TRBV19,-,TRBJ2-2
ASSLNGLNTGELF,TRBV7-2,once,TRBJ2-2
ASSRQFPEQY,TRBV7-9,-,TRBJ2-7
ASSLGQGGAF,TRBV28,-,TRBJ1-1
ASSPGRGTGNTIY,TRBV18,-,TRBJ1-3
ASSLDWGPKNIQY,TRBV11-3,few,TRBJ2-4
ASSLSGKGAWPQH,TRBV27,-,TRBJ1-5
ASSPGQSTDTQY,TRBV7-9,-,TRBJ2-3
ASTRDYSSYEQY,TRBV7-6,-,TRBJ2-7
ASGTGVNEKLF,TRBV12-3/TRBV12-4,-,TRBJ1-4
ASSQMTGDTDTQY,TRBV4-2,few,TRBJ2-3
AISERQGAGTEAF,TRBV10-3,-,TRBJ1-1
AWTRTANQPQH,TRBV30,-,TRBJ1-5
ASSLRETQY,TRBV28,-,TRBJ2-5
SVDKGVMNTEAF,TRBV29-1,-,TRBJ1-1